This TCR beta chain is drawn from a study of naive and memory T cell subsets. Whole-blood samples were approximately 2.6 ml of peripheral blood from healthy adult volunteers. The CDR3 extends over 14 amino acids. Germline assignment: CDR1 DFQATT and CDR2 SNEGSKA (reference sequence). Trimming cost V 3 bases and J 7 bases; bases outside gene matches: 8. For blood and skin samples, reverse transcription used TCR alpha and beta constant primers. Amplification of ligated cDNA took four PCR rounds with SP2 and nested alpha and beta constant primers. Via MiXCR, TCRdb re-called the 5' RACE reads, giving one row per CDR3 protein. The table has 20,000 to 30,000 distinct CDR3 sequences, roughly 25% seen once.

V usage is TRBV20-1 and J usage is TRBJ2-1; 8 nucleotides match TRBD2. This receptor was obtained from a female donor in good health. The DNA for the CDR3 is TGCAGTGCTAGGGTCGCGGGAGGTAGGAATGAGCAGTTCTTC. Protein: CSARVAGGRNEQFF.